This T cell receptor (beta chain) was sequenced during a study of shared clonotypes between healthy human individuals. This CDR3 is 14 amino acids long. Trimming took 5 bases from V and 0 from J, leaving 11 bases between them. Germline-derived CDR1 and CDR2 are KGHSH and LQKENI. Libraries were prepared by immunoSEQ multiplex PCR; TCRdb keeps only in-frame clonotypes and omits some of them. The sample yields 1 million to 1.2 million clones, 77% seen once. V usage is TRBV18 and J usage is TRBJ2-7; possibly TRBD1 for D (6 bases). The source material was memory CD4+ T cells from PBMCs. Subset indicated: CD45RA-negative fraction. This receptor was identified in a man aged 18 to 30 in good health. Some clones in this sample may be carry-over from other donors' samples. The CDR3 loop reads CASSTTGISYEQYF. The CDR3 nucleotides are TGTGCCAGCTCAACGACAGGAATCTCCTACGAGCAGTACTTC.